Listed below are T cell receptor beta chains from one sample, sequenced in a study of Ad26.COV2.S vaccination and SARS-CoV-2 variants. Sequencing was performed with immunoSEQ multiplex PCR; in TCRdb, only in-frame clones are kept and a portion is missing. In the table there are about 350,000 clones, 85% to 90% of which are singletons. Sequenced here: peripheral blood, sampled in a trial of Ad26.COV2.S vaccine versus placebo. The receptor set was obtained from a person aged 18-65 years who received the Ad26.COV2.S COVID-19 vaccine or a placebo. Both conserved end residues are part of each CDR3. Fields, in order: clone size, D gene, J gene, V gene, CDR3 protein, CDR3 DNA. D genes are given only for firm matches. Some rows have no size entry. The others give once, few or many, or a class for an expanded clone.

>.|TRBD2|TRBJ2-7|TRBV28
CASSPRTSGYSYEQYF
TGTGCCAGCAGTCCCCGGACTAGCGGGTACTCCTACGAGCAGTACTTC
>.|.|TRBJ2-3|TRBV7-9
CASSSFTDTQYF
TGTGCCAGCAGCTCGTTCACAGATACGCAGTATTTT
>.|.|TRBJ2-7|TRBV28
CASTTKIPGHYHEQYF
TGTGCCAGCACCACTAAAATCCCGGGACATTACCACGAGCAGTACTTC
>.|TRBD1|TRBJ1-1|TRBV19
CASNSRDRGPETEAFF
TGTGCCAGTAACTCCCGGGACAGGGGGCCGGAGACTGAAGCTTTCTTT
>.|.|TRBJ2-3|TRBV2
CASSVSSGLDTQYF
TGTGCCAGCAGTGTATCAAGCGGTTTGGATACGCAGTATTTT
>.|TRBD1|TRBJ2-2|TRBV30
CAWTRSGTGTGELFF
TGTGCCTGGACCAGATCCGGGACAGGGACAGGGGAGCTGTTTTTT
>.|TRBD1|TRBJ1-1|TRBV5-6
CASSRDRANTEAFF
TGTGCCAGCAGCCGGGACAGGGCTAACACTGAAGCTTTCTTT
>.|TRBD1|TRBJ1-1|TRBV5-5
CASSSRGSGGSAEAFF
TGTGCCAGCAGCTCCCGAGGATCAGGGGGATCGGCTGAAGCTTTCTTT
>few|.|TRBJ2-2|TRBV11-3
CASSLIQTGELFF
TGTGCCAGCAGCTTAATACAGACCGGGGAGCTGTTTTTT
>once|.|TRBJ1-1|TRBV10-3
CAIIGENTEAFF
TGTGCCATCATAGGCGAGAACACTGAAGCTTTCTTT
>.|.|TRBJ1-4|TRBV7-8
CASSARVLNEKLFF
TGTGCCAGCAGCGCCAGGGTGCTTAATGAAAAACTGTTTTTT
>.|.|TRBJ2-5|TRBV10-3
CAISAVNERADLQETQYF
TGTGCCATCAGTGCAGTTAACGAGAGGGCCGACCTACAAGAGACCCAGTACTTC
>.|.|TRBJ1-4|TRBV28
CASSLFGATNEKLFF
TGTGCCAGCAGTTTATTTGGAGCAACTAATGAAAAACTGTTTTTT
>.|.|TRBJ2-5|TRBV5-1
CASSLTGRETQYF
TGCGCCAGCAGCTTGACGGGGCGAGAGACCCAGTACTTC